This T cell receptor (beta chain) was found in a study of blood T cell repertoires in COVID-19 (TCRdb year 2020). About the study as a whole: Samples from collaborators originated in the United States, Italy and Spain and spanned both the acute and convalescent phases of COVID-19. Where available, HLA class I and class II types were taken from metadata supplied by the sample provider and were not determined by assay-based typing. Sample metadata almost always included a de-identified subject ID, COVID-19 status, age in years and sex. Samples were obtained from the ongoing ImmuneRACE study (first 160 participants) and from about 1,300 subjects provided by 6 global collaborators. The material from the prospective study consisted of cDNA or gDNA derived from T cells, B-cell-depleted T cells, or PBMCs. The repertoires were made available in a free public database intended to serve as a resource for research on the immune response to SARS-CoV-2. Subjects who had been exposed to COVID-19, were actively infected with it, or had recovered from it provided the deeply sampled blood TCRbeta repertoires that made up the dataset. Summary of the overall study and its limitations: The quantity of clinical and demographic metadata differed by source and by participant and was supplied without curation.

Enrolling through a virtual design, the prospective study's participants ranged in age from roughly 18 to 95 years and lived across 24 United States geographic areas. In the prospective study, cohorts were assigned on the basis of participant-reported clinical history obtained from a screening survey and a study questionnaire. Mobile phlebotomists in the prospective study collected whole blood, serum and a nasopharyngeal or oropharyngeal swab from every participant. Prospective study participants could optionally give additional blood draws and questionnaires over a roughly two-month period. Blood samples from the prospective study were shipped frozen or at room temperature prior to DNA extraction. This clone came up once. Its antigen target is currently unknown. Base qualities are not provided; no much larger clone lies one nucleotide away. TCRbeta CDR3 regions were amplified from genomic DNA using the immunoSEQ Assay, a bias-controlled multiplex PCR. The authors' analysis ran thus. Nucleated cell counts per sample were estimated from amplification of reference gene primers within the assay. Sequence reads were collapsed and filtered to measure the absolute abundance of every unique TCRbeta CDR3 rearrangement. For each sample, productive Simpson clonality was calculated as the square root of Simpson's diversity index across productive rearrangements. The immuneACCESS repertoire file appears here via TCRdb, limited to in-frame rearrangements. These files lack a portion of the clones; in checked studies, under half of the deficit traces to unresolved V genes, and the cause of the others is not known. V and J calls and clone size follow that table, whereas D and trimming were derived from the DNA. The sample table contains just over 250,000 clones; only one count was recorded for roughly four fifths of them. Of the sample, around 4.1% is held by the ten largest clones.

V ends up 6 bases short and J 6 bases short, with an unmatched junction base count of 9. Reading the germline V gene gives CDR1 SGHRS and CDR2 YFSETQ. From cysteine to phenylalanine, the CDR3 is 14 amino acids long. The CDR3 DNA has 42 bases and is translated from base 1. The sequence links TRBV5-1 to TRBJ2-3; 8 nucleotides in the junction match TRBD2. Material for sequencing was PBMCs or T cells enriched from blood (not recorded which). The sequence derives from a young man with acute COVID-19. The nucleotide sequence is TGCGCCAGCATTTTCGGGGGGGCCGGGGATACGCAGTATTTT. It is translated as CASIFGGAGDTQYF.